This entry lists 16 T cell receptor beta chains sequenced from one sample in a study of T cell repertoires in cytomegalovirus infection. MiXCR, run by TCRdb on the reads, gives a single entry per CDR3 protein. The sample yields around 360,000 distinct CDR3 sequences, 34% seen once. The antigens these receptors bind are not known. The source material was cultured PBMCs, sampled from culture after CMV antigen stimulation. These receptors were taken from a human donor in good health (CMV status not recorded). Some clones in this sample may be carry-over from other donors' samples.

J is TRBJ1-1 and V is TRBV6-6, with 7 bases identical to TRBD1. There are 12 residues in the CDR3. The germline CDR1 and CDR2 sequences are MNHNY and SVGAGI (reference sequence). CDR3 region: CVHGAGGTEAFF. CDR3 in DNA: TGTGTCCACGGGGCAGGGGGCACTGAAGCTTTCTTT.

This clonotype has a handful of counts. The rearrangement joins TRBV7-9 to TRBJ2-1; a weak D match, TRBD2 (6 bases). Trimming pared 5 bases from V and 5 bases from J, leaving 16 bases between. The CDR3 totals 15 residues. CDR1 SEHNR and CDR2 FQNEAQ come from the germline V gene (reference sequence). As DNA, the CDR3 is TGTGCCAGCAGCCCCGAGATTAGCGGTAACAATGAGCAGTTCTTC. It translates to CASSPEISGNNEQFF.

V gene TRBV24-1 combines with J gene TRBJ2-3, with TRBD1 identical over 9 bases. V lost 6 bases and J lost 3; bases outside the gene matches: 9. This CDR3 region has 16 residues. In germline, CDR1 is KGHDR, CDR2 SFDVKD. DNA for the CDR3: TGTGCCACCAGTAGAAGGTCCGGGACAGGGACAGATACGCAGTATTTT. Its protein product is CATSRRSGTGTDTQYF.

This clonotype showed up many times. CDR3 sequence reads: CASSLAGLGGGAYEQYF. Here the CDR3 DNA reads TGTGCCAGCAGCTTAGCTGGGTTGGGGGGAGGAGCCTACGAGCAGTACTTC. The chain has TRBV5-4 and TRBJ2-7; maybe TRBD2 (6 bases). The CDR3 is 17 residues long. V was cut by 2 bases and J by 2 bases, with 20 bases left in between. Per the germline V gene, CDR1 is SGHNT and CDR2 is YYREEE (reference sequence). Full variable domain (missing parts from reference TRBV5-4 and TRBJ2-7): ETGVTQSPTHLIKTRGQQVTLRCSSQSGHNTVSWYQQALGQGPQFIFQYYREEENGRGNFPPRFSGLQFPNYSSELNVNALELDDSALYLCASSLAGLGGGAYEQYFGPGTRLTVT.

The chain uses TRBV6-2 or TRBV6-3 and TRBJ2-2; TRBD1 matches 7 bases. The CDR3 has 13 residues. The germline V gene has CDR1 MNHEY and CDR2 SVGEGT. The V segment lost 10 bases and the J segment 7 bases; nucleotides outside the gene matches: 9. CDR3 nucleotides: TGTGCCACCCAACTGACAGGGAGCGGGGAGCTGTTTTTT. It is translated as CATQLTGSGELFF.

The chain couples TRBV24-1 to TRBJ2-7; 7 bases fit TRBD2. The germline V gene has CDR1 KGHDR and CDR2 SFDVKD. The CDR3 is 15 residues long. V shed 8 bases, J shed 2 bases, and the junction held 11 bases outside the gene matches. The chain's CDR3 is CATNPLVSGAYEQYV. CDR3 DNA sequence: TGTGCCACCAACCCCCTCGTGAGCGGGGCCTACGAGCAGTACGTC.

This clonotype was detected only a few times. The CDR3 reads CASSYQQWTEAFF. CDR3 in DNA: TGTGCCAGCAGTTACCAGCAGTGGACTGAAGCTTTCTTT. The V gene is TRBV6-6, the J gene TRBJ1-1; no reliable D call. The V and J ends lost 2 bases and 5 bases respectively, with 9 bases between them. CDR3 length equals 13 residues. The V gene's germline CDR1 is MNHNY and CDR2 SVGAGI (reference sequence).

The CDR3 here is CSASQGLITNYGYTF. CDR3 nucleotide sequence: TGCAGTGCTAGCCAGGGCCTAATCACTAACTATGGCTACACCTTC. The chain combines TRBV20-1 with TRBJ1-2, with a weak D call TRBD1 (5 bases). There are 15 residues in the CDR3. V lost 3 bases and J lost 0, with 14 bases in between. Germline CDR1 and CDR2: DFQATT and SNEGSKA (reference sequence).

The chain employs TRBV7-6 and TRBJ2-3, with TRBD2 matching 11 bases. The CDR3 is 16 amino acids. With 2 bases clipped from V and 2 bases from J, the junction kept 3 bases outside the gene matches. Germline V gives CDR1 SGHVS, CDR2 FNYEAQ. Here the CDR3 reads CASSLRLAGITDTQYF. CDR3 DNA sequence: TGTGCCAGCAGCTTAAGACTAGCGGGAATCACAGATACGCAGTATTTT. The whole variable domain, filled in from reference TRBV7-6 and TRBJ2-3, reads GAGVSQSPRYKVTKRGQDVALRCDPISGHVSLYWYRQALGQGPEFLTYFNYEAQQDKSGLPNDRFSAERPEGSISTLTIQRTEQRDSAMYRCASSLRLAGITDTQYFGPGTRLTVL.

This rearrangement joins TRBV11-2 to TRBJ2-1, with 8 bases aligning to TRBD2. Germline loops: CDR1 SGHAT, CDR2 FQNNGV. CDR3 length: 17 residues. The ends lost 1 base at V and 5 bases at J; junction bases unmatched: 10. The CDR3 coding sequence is TGTGCCAGCAGCTTAGGGTCTAGCGGGCTGACTAACAATGAGCAGTTCTTC. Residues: CASSLGSSGLTNNEQFF.

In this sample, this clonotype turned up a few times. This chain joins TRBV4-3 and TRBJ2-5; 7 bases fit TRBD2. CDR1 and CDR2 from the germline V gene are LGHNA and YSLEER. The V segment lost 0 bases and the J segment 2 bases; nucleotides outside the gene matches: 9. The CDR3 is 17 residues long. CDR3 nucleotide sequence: TGCGCCAGCAGCCAAGATCGTGCGGGAGAGGCTCAAGAGACCCAGTACTTC. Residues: CASSQDRAGEAQETQYF.

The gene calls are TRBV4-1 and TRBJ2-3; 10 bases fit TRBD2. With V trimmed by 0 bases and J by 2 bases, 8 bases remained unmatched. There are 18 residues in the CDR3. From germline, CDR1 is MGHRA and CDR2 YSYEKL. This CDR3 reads CASSQESQREGYTDTQYF. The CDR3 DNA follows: TGCGCCAGCAGCCAAGAGAGCCAGCGGGAGGGGTACACAGATACGCAGTATTTT.

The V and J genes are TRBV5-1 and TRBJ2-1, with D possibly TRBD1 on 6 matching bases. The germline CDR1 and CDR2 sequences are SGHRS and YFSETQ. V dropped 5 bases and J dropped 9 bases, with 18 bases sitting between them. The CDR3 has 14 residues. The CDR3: CASSSAVQGIEQFF. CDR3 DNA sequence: TGCGCCAGCAGTTCGGCCGTCCAGGGGATTGAGCAGTTCTTC.

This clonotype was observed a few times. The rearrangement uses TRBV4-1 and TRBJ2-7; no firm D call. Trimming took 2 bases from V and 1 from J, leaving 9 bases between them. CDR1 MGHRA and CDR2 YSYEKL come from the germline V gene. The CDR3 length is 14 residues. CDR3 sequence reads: CASSQRWGSYEQYF. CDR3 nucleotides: TGCGCCAGCAGCCAACGTTGGGGATCCTACGAGCAGTACTTC.

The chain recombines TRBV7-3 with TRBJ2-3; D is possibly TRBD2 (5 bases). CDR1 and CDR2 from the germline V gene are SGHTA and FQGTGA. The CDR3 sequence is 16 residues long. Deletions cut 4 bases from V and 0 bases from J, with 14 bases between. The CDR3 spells CASSSGLIGSTDTQYF. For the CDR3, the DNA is TGTGCCAGCAGCTCTGGACTTATAGGGAGCACAGATACGCAGTATTTT.

The CDR3 loop reads CASSQQTGLGSPLHF. The DNA of the CDR3 is TGCGCCAGCAGCCAACAGACAGGGTTGGGTTCACCCCTCCACTTT. This sequence joins TRBV4-1 and TRBJ1-6; TRBD1 matches at 7 bases. The CDR3 loop spans 15 amino acids. V was pared by 2 bases and J by 9 bases, with 7 bases of the junction left unmatched. Germline values: CDR1 MGHRA, CDR2 YSYEKL.